This T cell receptor beta chain was profiled in a study of T cells after yellow fever vaccination. In its sample, this clonotype was seen a few times. Per germline, CDR1 MNHEY and CDR2 SVGAGI. V gave up 2 bases and J gave up 2 bases, with 10 bases separating them. The CDR3 is made up of 14 amino acids. TCRdb re-called the 5' RACE reads with MiXCR, one entry per CDR3 protein. This table holds 550,000 to 750,000 distinct CDR3 sequences, 13% found once. V and J are TRBV6-5 and TRBJ2-7; D is unresolved. The clonotype comes from a young man who received the YFV17D yellow fever vaccine. The source was PBMCs, collected on the day of the yellow fever booster vaccination. The DNA for the CDR3 is TGTGCCAGCAGTTACCGAGTGGACGCCTACGAGCAGTACTTC. This sequence encodes CASSYRVDAYEQYF.